This passage covers 30 T cell receptor beta chains from one sample sequenced in a study of post-analysis software for immune sequencing data. Study-wide points: Patients carried a handful of TRBV segments more frequently than controls did, and TRBV5-6, TRBV5-1 and TRBV20-1 were among them.

The authors incorporated unique molecular identifiers into the TCR beta cDNA libraries. One entry per CDR3 protein results from TCRdb running MiXCR on the PCR reads. Among about 820,000 distinct CDR3 sequences, around 50% were seen once, and the ten largest hold approximately 4.5%. No antigen is known for these receptors. The sequencing sample was made of blood. These receptors were obtained from a girl aged 5-17 years with multiple sclerosis.

The chain combines TRBV11-1 with TRBJ1-2; TRBD1 matches 9 bases. Germline V gene lookup returns CDR1 SGHAT and CDR2 FQDESV (reference sequence). V gave up 5 bases and J gave up 8 bases; unmatched junction bases: 15. The CDR3 extends over 16 amino acids. The CDR3 region has the DNA TGTGCCAGCAGCCCCCGTTGGACAGGGGCCGCGGGAGGCTACACCTTC. Encoded protein: CASSPRWTGAAGGYTF.

This clonotype has more than one count but fewer than ten. The J gene is TRBJ1-2, the V gene TRBV14; D gene ambiguous. This CDR3 is built from 13 residues. Deletions cut 4 bases from V and 0 bases from J, with 6 bases between. Germline V gene data show CDR1 as SGHDN and CDR2 as FVKESK. The CDR3 sequence is CASSPKANYGYTF. The CDR3 DNA follows: TGTGCCAGCAGCCCCAAGGCTAACTATGGCTACACCTTC. The full variable domain, with the rest looked up from reference TRBV14 and TRBJ1-2, is EAGVTQFPSHSVIEKGQTVTLRCDPISGHDNLYWYRRVMGKEIKFLLHFVKESKQDESGMPNNRFLAERTGGTYSTLKVQPAELEDSGVYFCASSPKANYGYTFGSGTRLTVV.

The chain recombines TRBV24-1 with TRBJ2-5; D is perhaps TRBD2 (6 bases). The CDR3 has 16 amino acids. Germline CDR1 reads KGHDR; CDR2 reads SFDVKD. V lost 2 bases, J lost 4 bases, and 16 bases lay in between. The CDR3 sequence is CATSDSPGLEGETQYF. The CDR3 coding sequence is TGTGCCACCAGTGATTCCCCGGGACTGGAGGGAGAGACCCAGTACTTC.

The chain links TRBV7-9 to TRBJ2-7, with 13 bases aligning to TRBD2. Germline V gene sequence: CDR1 SEHNR, CDR2 FQNEAQ (reference sequence). V lost 5 bases to trimming and J lost 2 bases; unmatched junction nucleotides: 3. CDR3 length: 15 amino acids. CDR3 nucleotides: TGTGCCAGCAGCCGGACTAGCGGGAGTCCCTACGAGCAGTACTTC. It translates to CASSRTSGSPYEQYF.

This clonotype came up a few times. The chain is built from TRBV15 and TRBJ1-2; tentative D call: TRBD1 (6 bases). Per germline, CDR1 LNHNV and CDR2 YYDKDF (reference sequence). The ends were cut back, 4 bases at V and 3 bases at J, with 12 bases in the middle. The CDR3 contains 14 residues. The CDR3 DNA sequence: TGTGCCACCAGCACTCGAGAGGGGGACTATGGCTACACCTTC. Protein sequence: CATSTREGDYGYTF.

The chain joins TRBV20-1 to TRBJ2-7; 8 bases are a match to TRBD2. CDR1 is DFQATT and CDR2 is SNEGSKA in the germline V gene (reference sequence). Losses at the gene ends were 0 bases for V and 3 bases for J; bases not matched to a gene: 10. The CDR3 extends over 16 amino acids. CDR3 amino acids: CSAREGIAGIIYEQYF. In DNA, the CDR3 is TGCAGTGCTAGAGAGGGAATAGCGGGAATTATCTACGAGCAGTACTTC.

The rearrangement uses TRBV5-1 and TRBJ2-5; 7 nucleotides agree with TRBD1. This CDR3 contains 15 residues. The ends lost 4 bases at V and 0 bases at J; junction bases unmatched: 6. Germline CDR1 SGHRS, CDR2 YFSETQ. The CDR3 bases are TGCGCCAGCAGCGGGACAGAGATGTACCAAGAGACCCAGTACTTC. Its translation: CASSGTEMYQETQYF. The full variable domain, its missing parts supplied by reference TRBV5-1 and TRBJ2-5, is KAGVTQTPRYLIKTRGQQVTLSCSPISGHRSVSWYQQTPGQGLQFLFEYFSETQRNKGNFPGRFSGRQFSNSRSEMNVSTLELGDSALYLCASSGTEMYQETQYFGPGTRLLVL.

The chain is built from TRBV6-6 and TRBJ2-7; 9 bases are a match to TRBD2. This CDR3 comprises 16 residues. Trimming cost V 6 bases and J 3 bases; bases outside gene matches: 12. The V gene's germline CDR1 is MNHNY and CDR2 SVGAGI (reference sequence). The CDR3 sequence is CASSPSRAGGHYEQYF. CDR3 DNA sequence: TGTGCCAGCAGCCCATCACGAGCGGGAGGACACTACGAGCAGTACTTC.

In its sample, this clonotype was seen once. The chain employs TRBV5-1 and TRBJ2-3, with D maybe TRBD2 (5 bases). Trimming removed 0 bases at V and 4 bases at J, with 12 bases between. This CDR3 is 15 amino acids long. The germline gives CDR1 SGHRS, CDR2 YFSETQ. CDR3 bases: TGCGCCAGCAGCTTGGGGGCCACGCGGGCAGATACGCAGTATTTT. Translating it yields CASSLGATRADTQYF.

CDR3 loop: CSARGRGKNTEAFF. The CDR3 DNA reads TGCAGTGCTAGAGGGAGGGGCAAGAACACTGAAGCTTTCTTT. The chain has TRBV20-1 and TRBJ1-1; a weak D match, TRBD1 (5 bases). Germline assignment: CDR1 DFQATT and CDR2 SNEGSKA (reference sequence). Trimming left V 1 base short and J 1 base short, with 10 bases between. This CDR3 contains 14 residues.

V gene TRBV29-1 combines with J gene TRBJ2-3; 10 bases agree with TRBD1. CDR1 is SQVTM, CDR2 ANQGSEA, per germline. This CDR3 comprises 13 residues. CDR3 nucleotide sequence: TGCAGTACCGGGACAGGGGGCACAGATACGCAGTATTTT. Its protein is CSTGTGGTDTQYF.

The chain is built from TRBV7-2 and TRBJ2-1, with 10 positions matching TRBD2. V trimming: 8 bases; J trimming: 5 bases; junction bases outside the gene matches: 3. Germline lookup yields CDR1 SGHTA and CDR2 FQGNSA. The CDR3 contains 13 residues. CDR3 coding DNA: TGTGCCAGCCGACTAGCGGGCAACAATGAGCAGTTCTTC. Residues: CASRLAGNNEQFF.

The chain couples TRBV7-9 to TRBJ2-7, with D possibly matching TRBD2 (5 bases). From germline, CDR1 is SEHNR and CDR2 FQNEAQ (reference sequence). This CDR3 region has 15 residues. The V end lost 3 bases, the J end lost 7 bases, and 19 bases lay between the germline ends. CDR3 DNA: TGTGCCAGCAGCTTGAACCCTAAGAGCTCGGGGGAGCAGTACTTC. It yields the protein CASSLNPKSSGEQYF.

In its sample, this clonotype was seen a few times. The rearrangement uses TRBV20-1 and TRBJ1-5; the D gene is possibly TRBD1 (6 bases). The CDR3 extends over 14 amino acids. Trimming stripped 5 bases from V and 6 bases from J, with 17 bases between. Germline V gene sequence: CDR1 DFQATT, CDR2 SNEGSKA (reference sequence). CDR3 bases: TGCAGTGCTGGAGGCGGGGGCGAGGTTCAGCCCCAGCATTTT. Translation: CSAGGGGEVQPQHF.

As regards this clonotype: No conserved phenylalanine or tryptophan ends this CDR3, so it is likely a read error. The chain is built from TRBV20-1 and TRBJ2-7, with TRBD2 matching over 8 bases. The CDR3 length is 15 residues. Germline loops: CDR1 DFQATT, CDR2 SNEGSKA (reference sequence). Trimming cost V 1 base and J 2 bases; bases outside gene matches: 7. For the CDR3, the DNA is TGCAGTGCTAGAGGGAACAGCGGGAGAACCTACGAGCAGTACTCC. Translating it yields CSARGNSGRTYEQYS.

The chain uses TRBV28 and TRBJ2-5; 8 bases are shared with TRBD1. Germline trimming cut 7 bases from V and 3 bases from J; bases unmatched to any gene: 7. This CDR3 is built from 14 residues. Per germline, CDR1 MDHEN and CDR2 SYDVKM. The CDR3 is CASIPYRGKETQYF. The CDR3 DNA reads as TGTGCCAGCATCCCGTACAGGGGGAAAGAGACCCAGTACTTC. Full variable domain (rest looked up from reference TRBV28 and TRBJ2-5): DVKVTQSSRYLVKRTGEKVFLECVQDMDHENMFWYRQDPGLGLRLIYFSYDVKMKEKGDIPEGYSVSREKKERFSLILESASTNQTSMYLCASIPYRGKETQYFGPGTRLLVL.

This clonotype was detected a few times. The CDR3 DNA reads as TGTGCCAGCAGCTTACGCGGGTCGGGGGCCCAAGAGACCCAGTACTTC. Amino acid sequence: CASSLRGSGAQETQYF. The chain employs TRBV7-9 and TRBJ2-5, with D perhaps being TRBD1 or TRBD2 (6 bases each). The CDR3 covers 16 residues. The V and J ends lost 2 bases and 1 base respectively, with 14 bases between them. The V gene's germline CDR1 is SEHNR and CDR2 FQNEAQ (reference sequence).

This clonotype came up a few times. The chain links TRBV18 to TRBJ2-5, with D perhaps matching TRBD2 (8 bases). The DNA matches TRBJ2-4 better at its end, which makes the J call doubtful. Germline V gene data show CDR1 as KGHSH and CDR2 as LQKENI. The CDR3 contains 19 residues. The CDR3 sequence is CASSPKAPGATGREDIQYF. CDR3 DNA: TGTGCCAGCTCACCAAAGGCGCCTGGGGCGACAGGGCGGGAGGACATTCAGTACTTC.

This clonotype was recorded a few times. This CDR3 is CSVEEGSTATEQYF. For the CDR3, the DNA is TGCAGCGTTGAAGAGGGGTCTACCGCAACCGAGCAGTACTTC. The chain recombines TRBV29-1 with TRBJ2-7, with no clear D. Trimming pared 0 bases from V and 6 bases from J, leaving 15 bases between. Germline V gene sequence: CDR1 SQVTM, CDR2 ANQGSEA. CDR3 length: 14 residues.

The chain has TRBV5-1 and TRBJ2-5; D might be TRBD1 or TRBD2, each matching 5 bases. The J call may be incorrect, as the DNA end agrees better with TRBJ2-7. Germline CDR1 and CDR2: SGHRS and YFSETQ. The CDR3 length is 14 residues. CDR3 coding DNA: TGCGCCAGCAGCTTGGCCTACGGGACCGACGAGCAGTACTTC. As protein: CASSLAYGTDEQYF.

This clonotype appeared a few times. This chain links TRBV5-4 with TRBJ1-1; D unclear. The CDR3 has 13 residues. The germline gives CDR1 SGHNT, CDR2 YYREEE (reference sequence). Trimming shortened V by 0 bases and J by 2 bases, and 5 bases separated the two germline ends. CDR3 sequence: CASSLVSNTEAFF. Written as DNA, the CDR3 is TGTGCCAGCAGCTTGGTGAGCAACACTGAAGCTTTCTTT.

The chain uses TRBV20-1 and TRBJ2-7, with 7 bases that match TRBD2. CDR3 length: 15 amino acids. CDR1 and CDR2 (germline): DFQATT, SNEGSKA (reference sequence). After removal of 6 bases from V and 2 bases from J, the junction contained 13 bases not matched to a gene. In nucleotides, the CDR3 is TGCAGTGCCAAGGGGCGCCCGGGAGGTCCCTACGAGCAGTACTTC. Protein: CSAKGRPGGPYEQYF.

CDR3 DNA: TGTGCCAGCAGTTCCACAGACAGGGGATGGCAGCCCCAGCATTTT. Protein product: CASSSTDRGWQPQHF. The genes are TRBV6-6 and TRBJ1-5; 8 positions agree with TRBD1. Germline-derived CDR1 and CDR2 are MNHNY and SVGAGI (reference sequence). The CDR3 covers 15 residues. J lost 7 bases, V lost 4 bases, and 9 bases had no gene match.

This clonotype was seen only a few times. The rearrangement links TRBV4-1 to TRBJ2-2; the D is unclear. With 0 bases removed from V and 1 base from J, the gap between germline ends came to 6 bases. CDR1 and CDR2 from the germline V gene are MGHRA and YSYEKL. The CDR3 sequence is 15 residues long. The CDR3 reads CASSQETLNTGELFF. In DNA form, the CDR3 reads TGCGCCAGCAGCCAAGAGACTCTGAACACCGGGGAGCTGTTTTTT.

This clonotype was seen only a few times. The rearrangement uses TRBV24-1 and TRBJ2-5; D perhaps matches TRBD2 (7 bases). CDR1 KGHDR and CDR2 SFDVKD come from the germline V gene. The CDR3 is made up of 15 amino acids. Trimming removed 7 bases at V and 5 bases at J, with 19 bases between. The chain's CDR3 is CATSQRGGARETQYF. CDR3 sequence (DNA): TGTGCCACCAGCCAAAGAGGGGGGGCTCGGGAGACCCAGTACTTC.

This clonotype has a single count. Germline is not matched at one junction end, which may reflect a read error. The rearrangement links TRBV15 to TRBJ2-1, with a weak D call TRBD2 (6 bases). This CDR3 is built from 14 residues. Per the germline V gene, CDR1 is LNHNV and CDR2 is YYDKDF (reference sequence). The CDR3 nucleotides are TGTGCCATCAGCAGACCTGGGACTTACAATGAGCAGTTCTTC. It yields the protein CAISRPGTYNEQFF.

V usage is TRBV29-1 and J usage is TRBJ2-3; no definite D call. CDR1 is SQVTM, CDR2 ANQGSEA, per germline. V lost 4 bases, J lost 5 bases, and 13 bases lay in between. The CDR3 runs to 13 residues. CDR3 bases: TGCAGCGTTGGGCTCCAAGGTGTAGATACGCAGTATTTT. Amino acids: CSVGLQGVDTQYF.

J is TRBJ2-4 and V is TRBV20-1; D perhaps matches TRBD2 (5 bases). CDR3 length equals 11 residues. The germline V and J ends were trimmed by 8 bases and 6 bases, with 11 bases remaining between them. Per germline, CDR1 DFQATT and CDR2 SNEGSKA (reference sequence). In DNA, the CDR3 is TGCAGTTCCGTCCGGGGAAACATTCAGTACTTC. It yields the protein CSSVRGNIQYF.

This clonotype came up a few times. The chain links TRBV2 to TRBJ1-2; 7 nucleotides align to TRBD1. Germline CDR1 reads SNHLY; CDR2 reads FYNNEI. J lost 3 bases, V lost 6 bases, and 4 bases had no gene match. The CDR3 spans 13 residues. DNA for the CDR3: TGTGCCAGCAGGGGGGACAGCTACTATGGCTACACCTTC. Translation: CASRGDSYYGYTF.

The chain is built from TRBV6-1 and TRBJ2-4, with D unresolved. Judging by the DNA end, TRBJ2-7 fits better; the J call may be wrong. The germline CDR1 and CDR2 sequences are MNHNS and SASEGT. CDR3 size: 14 residues. The DNA of the CDR3 is TGTGCCAGCAGTGAAAACCCTGAAGCCCACGAGCAGTACTTC. It translates to CASSENPEAHEQYF.